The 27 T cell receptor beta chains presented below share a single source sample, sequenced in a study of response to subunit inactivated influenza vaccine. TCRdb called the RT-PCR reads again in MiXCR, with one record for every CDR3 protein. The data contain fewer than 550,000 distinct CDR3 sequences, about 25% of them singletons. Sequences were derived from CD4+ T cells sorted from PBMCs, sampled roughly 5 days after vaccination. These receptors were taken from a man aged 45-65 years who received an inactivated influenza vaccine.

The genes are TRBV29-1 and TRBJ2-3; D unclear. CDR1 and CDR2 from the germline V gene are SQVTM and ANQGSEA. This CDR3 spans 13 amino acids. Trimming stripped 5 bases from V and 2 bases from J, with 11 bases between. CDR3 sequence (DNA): TGCAGCGTTAAATTGGAGTTCACAGATACGCAGTATTTT. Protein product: CSVKLEFTDTQYF.

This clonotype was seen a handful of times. CDR3 loop: CASRSTGFGYEQYF. DNA for the CDR3: TGTGCCAGCCGATCGACAGGTTTTGGCTACGAGCAGTACTTC. J is TRBJ2-7 and V is TRBV6-1, with TRBD1 as a possible D gene (6 bases). CDR3 length: 14 amino acids. Germline lookup yields CDR1 MNHNS and CDR2 SASEGT. Trimming removed 8 bases at V and 3 bases at J, with 17 bases between.

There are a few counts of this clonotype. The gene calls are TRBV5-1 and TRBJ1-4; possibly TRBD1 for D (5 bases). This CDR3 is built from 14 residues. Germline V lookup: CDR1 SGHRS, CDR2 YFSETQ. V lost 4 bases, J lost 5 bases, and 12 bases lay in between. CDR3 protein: CASSLAGPNEKLFF. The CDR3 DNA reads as TGCGCCAGCAGCCTCGCGGGACCGAATGAAAAACTGTTTTTT. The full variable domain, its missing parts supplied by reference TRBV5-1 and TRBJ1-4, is KAGVTQTPRYLIKTRGQQVTLSCSPISGHRSVSWYQQTPGQGLQFLFEYFSETQRNKGNFPGRFSGRQFSNSRSEMNVSTLELGDSALYLCASSLAGPNEKLFFGSGTQLSVL.

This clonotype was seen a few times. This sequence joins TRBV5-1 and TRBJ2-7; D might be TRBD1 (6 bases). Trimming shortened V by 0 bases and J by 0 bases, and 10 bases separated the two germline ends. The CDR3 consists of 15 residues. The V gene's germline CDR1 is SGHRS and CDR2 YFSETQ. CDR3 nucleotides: TGCGCCAGCAGCTTGGGGCAACAGGGCTCCTACGAGCAGTACTTC. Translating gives CASSLGQQGSYEQYF.

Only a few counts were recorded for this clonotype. The CDR3 region has the DNA TGTGCCACGGGCAGGGACGAAAAACTGTTTTTT. The encoded protein is CATGRDEKLFF. J is TRBJ1-4 and V is TRBV6-1, with D perhaps TRBD1 (5 bases). With 10 bases removed from V and 8 bases from J, the gap between germline ends came to 11 bases. This CDR3 is built from 11 residues. In germline, CDR1 is MNHNS, CDR2 SASEGT.

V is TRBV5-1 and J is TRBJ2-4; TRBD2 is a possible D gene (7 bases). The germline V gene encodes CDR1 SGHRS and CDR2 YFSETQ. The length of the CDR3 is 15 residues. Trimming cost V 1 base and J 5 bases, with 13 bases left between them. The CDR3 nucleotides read TGCGCCAGCAGCTTGTATAGGGGGGGCCAAAACATTCAGTACTTC. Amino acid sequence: CASSLYRGGQNIQYF.

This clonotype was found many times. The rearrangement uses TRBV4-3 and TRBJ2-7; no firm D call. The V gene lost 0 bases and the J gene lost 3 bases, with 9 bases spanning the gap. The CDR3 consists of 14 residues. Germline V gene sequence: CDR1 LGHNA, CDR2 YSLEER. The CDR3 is CASSQDLASYEQYF. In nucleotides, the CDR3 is TGCGCCAGCAGCCAAGACTTGGCCAGCTACGAGCAGTACTTC.

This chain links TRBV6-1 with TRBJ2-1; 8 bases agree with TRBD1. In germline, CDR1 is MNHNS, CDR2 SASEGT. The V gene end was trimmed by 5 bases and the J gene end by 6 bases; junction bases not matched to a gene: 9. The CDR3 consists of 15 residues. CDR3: CASSRSNRGVNEQFF. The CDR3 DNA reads TGTGCCAGCAGTCGAAGTAACAGGGGGGTCAATGAGCAGTTCTTC.

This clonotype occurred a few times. This CDR3 is CASTHWPVTDTQYF. Here the CDR3 DNA reads TGTGCCAGCACCCACTGGCCCGTTACGGATACGCAGTATTTT. V is TRBV12-3 or TRBV12-4 and J is TRBJ2-3; D gene uncertain. V lost 7 bases and J 6 bases, leaving 17 bases between the germline ends. The CDR3 loop spans 14 amino acids.

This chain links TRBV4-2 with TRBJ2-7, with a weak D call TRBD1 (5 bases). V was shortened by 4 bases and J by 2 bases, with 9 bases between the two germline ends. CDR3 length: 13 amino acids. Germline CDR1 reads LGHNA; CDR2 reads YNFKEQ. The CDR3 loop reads CASSRDSAYEQYF. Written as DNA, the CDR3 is TGTGCCAGCAGCCGCGACAGTGCCTACGAGCAGTACTTC.

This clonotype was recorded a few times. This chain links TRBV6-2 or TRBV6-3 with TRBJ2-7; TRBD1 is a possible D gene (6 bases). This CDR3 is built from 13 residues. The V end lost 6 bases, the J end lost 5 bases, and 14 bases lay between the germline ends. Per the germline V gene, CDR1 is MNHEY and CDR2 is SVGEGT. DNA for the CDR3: TGTGCCAGCAGAGATAGGGGGTTTGACGAGCAGTACTTC. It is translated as CASRDRGFDEQYF.

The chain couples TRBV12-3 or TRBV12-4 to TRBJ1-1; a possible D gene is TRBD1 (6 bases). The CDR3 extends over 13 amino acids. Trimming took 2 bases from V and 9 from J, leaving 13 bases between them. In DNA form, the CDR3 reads TGTGCCAGCAGTTTAAATTACAGGGCAAAAGCTTTCTTT. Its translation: CASSLNYRAKAFF.

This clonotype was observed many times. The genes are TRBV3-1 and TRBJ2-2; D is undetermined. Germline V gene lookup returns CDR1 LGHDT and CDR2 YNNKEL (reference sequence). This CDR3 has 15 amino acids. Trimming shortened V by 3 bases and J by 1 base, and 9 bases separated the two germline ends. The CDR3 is CASSQLTLNTGELFF. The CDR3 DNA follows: TGTGCCAGCAGCCAGCTGACTCTGAACACCGGGGAGCTGTTTTTT.

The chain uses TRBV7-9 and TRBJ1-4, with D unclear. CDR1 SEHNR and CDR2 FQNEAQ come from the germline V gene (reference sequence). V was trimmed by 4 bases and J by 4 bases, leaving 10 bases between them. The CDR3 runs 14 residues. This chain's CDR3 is CASSSDALNEKLFF. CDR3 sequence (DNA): TGTGCCAGCAGCTCGGACGCTCTTAATGAAAAACTGTTTTTT.

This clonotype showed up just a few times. The CDR3 sequence is CASRNPGNTIYF. The CDR3 bases are TGTGCCAGCAGAAATCCTGGAAACACCATATATTTT. The chain joins TRBV6-5 to TRBJ1-3; D uncertain. The CDR3 runs 12 residues. V lost 6 bases and J lost 2, with 5 bases in between. Looked up from germline, CDR1 is MNHEY and CDR2 is SVGAGI.

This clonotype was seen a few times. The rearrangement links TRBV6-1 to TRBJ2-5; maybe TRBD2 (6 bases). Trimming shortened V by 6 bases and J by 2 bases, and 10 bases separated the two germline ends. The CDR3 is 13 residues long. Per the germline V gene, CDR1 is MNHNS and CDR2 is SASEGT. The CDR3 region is CASREGSQETQYF. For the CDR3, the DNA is TGTGCCAGCAGGGAGGGTTCACAAGAGACCCAGTACTTC.

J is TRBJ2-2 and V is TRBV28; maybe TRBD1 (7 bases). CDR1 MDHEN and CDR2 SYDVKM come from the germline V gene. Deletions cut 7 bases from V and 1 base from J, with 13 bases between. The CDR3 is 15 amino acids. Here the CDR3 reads CASTQGGQNTGELFF. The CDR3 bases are TGTGCCAGCACCCAGGGGGGACAGAACACCGGGGAGCTGTTTTTT.

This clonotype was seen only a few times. The CDR3 loop reads CATSRNGFPSHNEQFF. In nucleotides, the CDR3 is TGTGCCACCAGCAGAAATGGGTTCCCCTCTCACAATGAGCAGTTCTTC. This chain joins TRBV15 and TRBJ2-1; no definite D call. The V end lost 2 bases, the J end lost 5 bases, and 16 bases lay between the germline ends. The CDR3 loop spans 16 amino acids. Germline V gene data show CDR1 as LNHNV and CDR2 as YYDKDF (reference sequence).

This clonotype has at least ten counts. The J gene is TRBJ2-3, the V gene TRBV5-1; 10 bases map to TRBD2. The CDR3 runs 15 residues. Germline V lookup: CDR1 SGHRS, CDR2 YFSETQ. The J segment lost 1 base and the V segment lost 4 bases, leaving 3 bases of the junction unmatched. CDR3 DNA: TGCGCCAGCAGCCTAGCGGGAGACCGCACAGATACGCAGTATTTT. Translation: CASSLAGDRTDTQYF.

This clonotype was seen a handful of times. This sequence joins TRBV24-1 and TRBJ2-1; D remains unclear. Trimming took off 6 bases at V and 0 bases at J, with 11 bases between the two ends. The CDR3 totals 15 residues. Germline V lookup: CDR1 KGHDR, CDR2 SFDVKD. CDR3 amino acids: CATSSRESSYNEQFF. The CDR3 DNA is TGTGCCACCAGTTCGAGAGAGAGCTCCTACAATGAGCAGTTCTTC.

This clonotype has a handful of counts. The CDR3 region is CATSRPRTGTGELFF. The CDR3 bases are TGTGCCACCAGCAGACCCCGGACAGGGACCGGGGAGCTGTTTTTT. V and J are TRBV15 and TRBJ2-2; 8 bases match TRBD1. This CDR3 comprises 15 residues. The V segment lost 2 bases and the J segment 5 bases; nucleotides outside the gene matches: 4. CDR1 is LNHNV, CDR2 YYDKDF, per germline (reference sequence).

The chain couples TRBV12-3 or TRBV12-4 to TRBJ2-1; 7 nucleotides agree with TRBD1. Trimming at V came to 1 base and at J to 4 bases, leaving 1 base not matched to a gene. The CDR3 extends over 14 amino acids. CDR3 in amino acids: CASSLVGQYNEQFF. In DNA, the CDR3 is TGTGCCAGCAGTTTAGTGGGACAGTACAATGAGCAGTTCTTC.

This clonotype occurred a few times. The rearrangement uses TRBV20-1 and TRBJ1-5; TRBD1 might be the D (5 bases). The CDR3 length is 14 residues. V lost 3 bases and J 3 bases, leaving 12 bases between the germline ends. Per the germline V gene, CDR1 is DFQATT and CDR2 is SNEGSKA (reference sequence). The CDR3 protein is CSASIGQFNQPQHF. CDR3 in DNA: TGCAGTGCTAGTATTGGACAATTCAATCAGCCCCAGCATTTT.

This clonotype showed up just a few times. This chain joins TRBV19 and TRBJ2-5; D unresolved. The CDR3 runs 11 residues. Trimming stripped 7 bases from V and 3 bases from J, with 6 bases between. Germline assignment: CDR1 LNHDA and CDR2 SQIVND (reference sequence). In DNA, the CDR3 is TGTGCCAGTACCTTCGAAGAGACCCAGTACTTC. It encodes CASTFEETQYF.

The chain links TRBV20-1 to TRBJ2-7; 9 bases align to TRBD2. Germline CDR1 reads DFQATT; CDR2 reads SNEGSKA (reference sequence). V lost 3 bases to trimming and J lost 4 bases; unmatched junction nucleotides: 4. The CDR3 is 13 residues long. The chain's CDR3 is CSARLLAGYEQYF. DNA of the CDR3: TGCAGTGCTAGGTTACTAGCGGGTTACGAGCAGTACTTC.

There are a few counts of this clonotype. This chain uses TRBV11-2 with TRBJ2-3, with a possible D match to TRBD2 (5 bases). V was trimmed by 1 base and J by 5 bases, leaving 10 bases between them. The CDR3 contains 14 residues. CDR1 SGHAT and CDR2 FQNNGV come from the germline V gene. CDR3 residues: CASSLVLAGDTQYF. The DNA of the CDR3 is TGTGCCAGCAGCTTAGTTCTGGCGGGAGATACGCAGTATTTT. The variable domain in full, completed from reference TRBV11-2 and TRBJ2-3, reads EAGVAQSPRYKIIEKRQSVAFWCNPISGHATLYWYQQILGQGPKLLIQFQNNGVVDDSQLPKDRFSAERLKGVDSTLKIQPAKLEDSAVYLCASSLVLAGDTQYFGPGTRLTVL.

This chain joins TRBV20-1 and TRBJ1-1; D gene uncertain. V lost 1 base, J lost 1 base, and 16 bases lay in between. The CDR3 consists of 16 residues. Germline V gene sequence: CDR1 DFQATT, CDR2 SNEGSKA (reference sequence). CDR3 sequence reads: CSARAHLLGWNTEAFF. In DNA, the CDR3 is TGCAGTGCTAGAGCCCATCTCTTGGGGTGGAACACTGAAGCTTTCTTT.